This T cell receptor (beta chain) was captured in a study of blood T cells in healthy people across ages. V was trimmed by 2 bases and J by 2 bases, leaving 11 bases between them. This CDR3 has 15 amino acids. Germline CDR1 and CDR2: SGHDT and YYEEEE. A J-beta primer mix and a sample-barcoded 5' primer were used in a second PCR of roughly 7 to 12 cycles. TCRdb re-derived calls from the 5' RACE reads in MiXCR, one entry per CDR3 protein. In the table there are over 1,300,000 distinct CDR3 sequences, roughly 60% of which are singletons. This clonotype appeared a few times. The specimen was blood. This chain joins TRBV5-6 and TRBJ2-1; maybe TRBD2 (5 bases). The TCR was taken from a young man in good health. The CDR3 spells CASSFLAKTYNEQFF. CDR3 in DNA: TGTGCCAGCAGCTTTCTAGCTAAAACCTACAATGAGCAGTTCTTC.